This paragraph covers one T cell receptor beta chain sequence. The antigen remains unidentified. Germline assignment: CDR1 SGHRS and CDR2 YFSETQ. The CDR3 extends over 14 amino acids. The J segment lost 4 bases and the V segment lost 4 bases, leaving 7 bases of the junction unmatched. This entry belongs to a study of blood T cells in healthy people across ages. Healthy Caucasian individuals from Russia aged about 6 to 90 served as donors. A J-beta primer mix and a sample-barcoded 5' primer were used in a second PCR of roughly 6 to 11 cycles. Each CDR3 protein is one row after TCRdb ran MiXCR on the 5' RACE reads. The sample has around 1,500,000 distinct CDR3 sequences, approximately 28% seen once; the top ten hold 7.7%. General study results and limits: As naive T cell percentage varied, TCR beta diversity correlated strongly with it.

The chain joins TRBV5-1 to TRBJ1-1; 7 nucleotides agree with TRBD1. The source is a young woman in good health. Material for sequencing was blood. CDR3 DNA sequence: TGCGCCAGCAGCAACCTGACAGGGACCACTGAAGCTTTCTTT. Its protein product is CASSNLTGTTEAFF. Full variable domain (rest looked up from reference TRBV5-1 and TRBJ1-1): KAGVTQTPRYLIKTRGQQVTLSCSPISGHRSVSWYQQTPGQGLQFLFEYFSETQRNKGNFPGRFSGRQFSNSRSEMNVSTLELGDSALYLCASSNLTGTTEAFFGQGTRLTVV.